These 14 T cell receptor beta chains were all obtained from the same sample, sequenced in a study of cytomegalovirus exposure and HLA in healthy donors. The PCR made use of 60 Vbeta and 13 Jbeta primers. Data came from immunoSEQ multiplex PCR; TCRdb stores just in-frame clones and leaves some out. The sample has over 120,000 clones; around 73% are singletons. Material: PBMCs. The receptor source for this set is a female donor in good health and CMV-seronegative.

The chain uses TRBV6-6 and TRBJ1-5; the match to TRBD1 covers 11 bases. The germline gives CDR1 MNHNY, CDR2 SVGAGI (reference sequence). With 6 bases clipped from V and 5 bases from J, the junction kept 6 bases outside the gene matches. The CDR3 has 15 residues. Written as DNA, the CDR3 is TGTGCCAGCAGCGCCGGGACAGGGGGGTATCAGCCCCAGCATTTT. Its protein is CASSAGTGGYQPQHF.

The CDR3 sequence: CAWSLSVSGANVLTF. Here the CDR3 DNA reads TGTGCCTGGAGTCTATCGGTATCTGGGGCCAACGTCCTGACTTTC. The J gene is TRBJ2-6, the V gene TRBV30, with unresolved D. CDR1 and CDR2 (germline): GTSNPN, SVGIG (reference sequence). The CDR3 extends over 15 amino acids. Trimming cost V 2 bases and J 1 base, with 9 bases left between them. Supplemented by reference TRBV30 and TRBJ2-6, the full variable domain reads SQTIHQWPATLVQPVGSPLSLECTVEGTSNPNLYWYRQAAGRGLQLLFYSVGIGQISSEVPQNLSASRPQDRQFILSSKKLLLSDSGFYLCAWSLSVSGANVLTFGAGSRLTVL.

This clone appeared a single time. CDR3 sequence: CASSEKLGSGTTGELFF. CDR3 bases: TGTGCCAGCAGTGAAAAACTCGGAAGCGGAACCACCGGGGAGCTGTTTTTT. This rearrangement joins TRBV6-1 to TRBJ2-2; TRBD2 might be the D (5 bases). Trimming took 2 bases from V and 4 from J, leaving 17 bases between them. Germline V lookup: CDR1 MNHNS, CDR2 SASEGT. The CDR3 is made up of 17 amino acids.

The CDR3 spells CASSQVGQGLGYGYTF. The DNA for the CDR3 is TGCGCCAGCAGCCAGGTTGGACAGGGCCTTGGCTATGGCTACACCTTC. This chain uses TRBV4-1 with TRBJ1-2; 8 bases are shared with TRBD1. The trim removed 3 bases at V and 4 bases at J, leaving 10 bases unmatched. The CDR3 length is 16 residues. Germline values: CDR1 MGHRA, CDR2 YSYEKL.

The gene calls are TRBV7-9 and TRBJ2-1; 9 nucleotides agree with TRBD2. The trim removed 3 bases at V and 10 bases at J, leaving 10 bases unmatched. The CDR3 runs to 15 residues. Germline CDR1 and CDR2: SEHNR and FQNEAQ (reference sequence). CDR3 sequence: CASSFYEVAGAEQFF. In DNA form, the CDR3 reads TGTGCCAGCAGCTTTTATGAGGTAGCGGGGGCGGAGCAGTTCTTC.

The V gene is TRBV27, the J gene TRBJ2-1; TRBD2 aligns across 12 bases. Germline CDR1 is MNHEY and CDR2 is SMNVEV (reference sequence). The ends lost 6 bases at V and 7 bases at J; junction bases unmatched: 10. This CDR3 region has 16 residues. The CDR3 DNA is TGTGCCAGCAGCCCTCTAGCGGGAGGGCCGTCAAATGAGCAGTTCTTC. Translating gives CASSPLAGGPSNEQFF.

The chain recombines TRBV15 with TRBJ2-2, with 7 bases matching TRBD2. Germline V gene data show CDR1 as LNHNV and CDR2 as YYDKDF (reference sequence). The V segment lost 6 bases and the J segment 0 bases; nucleotides outside the gene matches: 7. There are 16 residues in the CDR3. CDR3 loop: CATRDGRKTNTGELFF. In DNA, the CDR3 is TGTGCCACCAGGGACGGGAGGAAGACGAACACCGGGGAGCTGTTTTTT.

The V and J genes are TRBV13 and TRBJ1-2, with 9 bases identical to TRBD1. This CDR3 region has 16 residues. V lost 5 bases to trimming and J lost 2 bases; unmatched junction nucleotides: 9. CDR1 is PRHDT and CDR2 is FYEKMQ in the germline V gene (reference sequence). The CDR3 here is CASSATGGTGNYGYTF. The CDR3 region has the DNA TGTGCCAGCAGCGCCACAGGGGGCACGGGAAACTATGGCTACACCTTC.

This clone has a handful of counts. CDR3 nucleotide sequence: TGTGCCAGCAGCCCCGCCAGGGTTAACCAGCCCCAGCATTTT. This encodes CASSPARVNQPQHF. J is TRBJ1-5 and V is TRBV6-5, with D possibly matching TRBD1 (5 bases). V lost 6 bases and J 7 bases, leaving 16 bases between the germline ends. The CDR3 totals 14 residues. The germline V gene encodes CDR1 MNHEY and CDR2 SVGAGI.

V gene TRBV30 combines with J gene TRBJ2-4, with D possibly TRBD2 on 6 matching bases. V shed 0 bases and J shed 0 bases, with 15 bases lying between them. Germline values: CDR1 GTSNPN, CDR2 SVGIG (reference sequence). The CDR3 covers 17 residues. The CDR3 region is CAWSVQYGGIAKNIQYF. The CDR3 coding sequence is TGTGCCTGGAGTGTACAGTATGGGGGGATAGCCAAAAACATTCAGTACTTC. Full variable domain (missing parts from reference TRBV30 and TRBJ2-4): SQTIHQWPATLVQPVGSPLSLECTVEGTSNPNLYWYRQAAGRGLQLLFYSVGIGQISSEVPQNLSASRPQDRQFILSSKKLLLSDSGFYLCAWSVQYGGIAKNIQYFGAGTRLSVL.

This chain joins TRBV27 and TRBJ2-1; 7 bases map to TRBD1. Germline V gives CDR1 MNHEY, CDR2 SMNVEV (reference sequence). The CDR3 consists of 16 residues. V lost 4 bases, J lost 0 bases, and 6 bases stayed unmatched. The CDR3, as DNA: TGTGCCAGCAGTTCCCGCAGGGGGAGCTCCTACAATGAGCAGTTCTTC. It is translated as CASSSRRGSSYNEQFF.

This chain uses TRBV10-3 with TRBJ2-5; TRBD2 agrees at 11 bases. V lost 2 bases to trimming and J lost 2 bases; unmatched junction nucleotides: 7. CDR3 length equals 17 residues. The germline CDR1 and CDR2 sequences are ENHRY and SYGVKD. The CDR3 bases are TGTGCCATCAGTGAGCTAGGGCTAGCGGGGGGACAAGAGACCCAGTACTTC. Its protein is CAISELGLAGGQETQYF.

The genes are TRBV15 and TRBJ2-3; the D gene is possibly TRBD2 (6 bases). The CDR3 extends over 16 amino acids. The germline V and J ends were trimmed by 5 bases and 4 bases, with 19 bases remaining between them. Germline CDR1 reads LNHNV; CDR2 reads YYDKDF (reference sequence). The CDR3 region is CATSPLALATPDTQYF. The CDR3 DNA is TGTGCCACCAGCCCCCTCGCGCTAGCGACCCCAGATACGCAGTATTTT.

The rearrangement uses TRBV5-1 and TRBJ2-1; 7 nucleotides line up with TRBD2. The CDR3 extends over 15 amino acids. J gave up 6 bases and V 0 bases, and 6 bases lay outside the gene matches. The germline V gene has CDR1 SGHRS and CDR2 YFSETQ. This CDR3 is CASSLAGTTFNEQFF. The CDR3 DNA reads as TGCGCCAGCAGCTTGGCCGGGACTACCTTCAATGAGCAGTTCTTC.